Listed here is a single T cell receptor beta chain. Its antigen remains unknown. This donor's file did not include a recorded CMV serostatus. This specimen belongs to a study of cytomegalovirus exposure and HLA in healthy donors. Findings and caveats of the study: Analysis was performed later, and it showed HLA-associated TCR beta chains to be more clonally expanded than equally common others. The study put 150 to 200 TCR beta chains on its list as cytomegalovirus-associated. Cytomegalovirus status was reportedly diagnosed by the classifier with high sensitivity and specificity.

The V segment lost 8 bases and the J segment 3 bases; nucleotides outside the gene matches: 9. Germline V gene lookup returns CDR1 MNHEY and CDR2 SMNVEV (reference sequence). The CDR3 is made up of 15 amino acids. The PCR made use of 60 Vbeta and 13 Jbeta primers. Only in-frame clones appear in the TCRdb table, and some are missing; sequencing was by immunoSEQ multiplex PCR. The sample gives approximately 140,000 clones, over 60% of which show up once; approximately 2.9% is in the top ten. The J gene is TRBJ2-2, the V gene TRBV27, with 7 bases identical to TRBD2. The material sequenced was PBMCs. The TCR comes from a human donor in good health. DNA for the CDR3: TGTGCCAGCGCAATGGGAGGGGCCGACACCGGGGAGCTGTTTTTT. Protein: CASAMGGADTGELFF.